This T cell receptor beta chain appears in the sequencing data of a study of blood T cell repertoires in COVID-19. The CDR3 has 15 residues. Looked up from germline, CDR1 is SGHTA and CDR2 is FQGTGA. The V gene end was trimmed by 4 bases and the J gene end by 10 bases; junction bases not matched to a gene: 10. Authors' processing steps: The assay estimated nucleated cells by amplifying reference gene primers. Repertoires were generated with immunoSEQ multiplex PCR, while TCRdb's copy carries only in-frame clones and drops some. The D gene and trimming were derived from the DNA, and the V and J assignments and clone size from that table. The table lists roughly 250,000 clones, roughly 83% of them singletons.

The rearrangement joins TRBV7-3 to TRBJ2-1; TRBD2 agrees at 10 bases. This TCR came from a woman of 80 years or more with acute or convalescent COVID-19. Sequencing used peripheral blood. The CDR3 sequence is CASSSEAGGPREQFF. In DNA, the CDR3 is TGTGCCAGCAGCTCCGAAGCGGGGGGGCCGAGAGAGCAGTTCTTC. The entire variable domain, with the rest obtained from reference TRBV7-3 and TRBJ2-1, is as follows: GAGVSQTPSNKVTEKGKYVELRCDPISGHTALYWYRQSLGQGPEFLIYFQGTGAADDSGLPNDRFFAVRPEGSVSTLKIQRTERGDSAVYLCASSSEAGGPREQFFGPGTRLTVL.